This T cell receptor (beta chain) was observed in a study of Graves' ophthalmopathy and Graves' hyperthyroidism. Germline loops: CDR1 SEHNR, CDR2 FQNEAQ (reference sequence). There are 14 residues in the CDR3. The V end lost 3 bases, the J end lost 4 bases, and 12 bases lay between the germline ends. The authors amplified TCR beta CDR3 regions, and they did so from RNA transcripts for repertoire sequencing. HTBI-primed RT-PCR formed the first round, and a multiplex PCR formed the second. MiXCR, run by TCRdb on the multiplex PCR reads, gives a single entry per CDR3 protein. The data hold about 640,000 distinct CDR3 sequences, with 35% to 50% observed a single time. This clonotype has a count of ten or more.

The rearrangement joins TRBV7-9 to TRBJ1-1, with D perhaps TRBD1 (6 bases). The source material was peripheral blood. The TCR sequence derives from an adult man with Graves' ophthalmopathy. Here the CDR3 DNA reads TGTGCCAGCAGCTTTGGGGGGCAGGGCACTGAAGCTTTCTTT. Its protein is CASSFGGQGTEAFF. Using reference TRBV7-9 and TRBJ1-1 for the parts outside the CDR3, the full variable domain is DTGVSQNPRHKITKRGQNVTFRCDPISEHNRLYWYRQTLGQGPEFLTYFQNEAQLEKSRLLSDRFSAERPKGSFSTLEIQRTEQGDSAMYLCASSFGGQGTEAFFGQGTRLTVV.